This T cell receptor beta chain was recovered during a study of vaccination effects on CD4 cells after COVID-19. For the study at large: Median timing of post-vaccine samples was 72 days after the second dose.

Only in-frame clones appear in the TCRdb table, and some are missing; sequencing was by immunoSEQ multiplex PCR. The sample has more than 60,000 clones; around 69% are singletons. The CDR3 is 12 residues long. The germline V and J ends were trimmed by 7 bases and 4 bases, with 10 bases remaining between them. Points from the study as a whole: A shortage of convalescent patients and an absence of early post-infection timepoints characterized the study.

Once cultured for more than nine days, the cells underwent separation to obtain CD4+ T cells. It was two doses of either the BNT162b2 or mRNA-1273 vaccine that participants received. Vaccine recipients lacked prior SARS-CoV-2 infection and had negative nucleocapsid antibodies. Comment on this clone: Its antigen is currently unknown.

Sequencing was performed on CD4+ T cells from PBMCs cultured without peptide, taken after COVID-19 vaccination. The V gene is TRBV12-3 or TRBV12-4, the J gene TRBJ1-2; D perhaps matches TRBD1 (6 bases). This TCR was recovered from a human donor who received a COVID-19 vaccine. CDR3 region: CASNREGYGYTF. In nucleotides, the CDR3 is TGTGCCAGCAACAGGGAGGGCTATGGCTACACCTTC.